This is a list of T cell receptor beta chains from one sample in a study of shared clonotypes between healthy human individuals. The repertoire was sequenced with immunoSEQ multiplex PCR; TCRdb's copy has only in-frame clones and lacks some. The sample has a few million clones, 90% to 96% seen once; the top ten hold around 0.13%. The sequenced sample was naive CD4+ T cells sorted from blood. Source of these receptors: a young man in good health. Both conserved end residues are part of each CDR3. A D gene is named only where the DNA matches it firmly. Expanded clones are given a class, and other clones once, few, many or no size at all.

v_call	clone_size	d_call	j_call	cdr3_nt	cdr3_aa
TRBV5-4	.	TRBD1	TRBJ2-1	TGTGCCAGCAGCTCGGACAGGGGGGGCTACAATGAGCAGTTCTTC	CASSSDRGGYNEQFF
TRBV2	.	TRBD2	TRBJ2-2	TGTGCCAGCAGTGAACTAGCGGGGGGCGCGAACACCGGGGAGCTGTTTTTT	CASSELAGGANTGELFF
TRBV5-4	.	.	TRBJ2-1	TGTGCCAGCAGCCCTATTCTAAGCTCCTACAATGAGCAGTTCTTC	CASSPILSSYNEQFF
TRBV9	.	TRBD1	TRBJ2-1	TGTGCCAGCAGCGCGACAGGGGACTACAATGAGCAGTTCTTC	CASSATGDYNEQFF
TRBV30	.	.	TRBJ1-1	TGTGCCTGGAGGGGGGGAGGCACTGAAGCTTTCTTT	CAWRGGGTEAFF
TRBV7-2	.	.	TRBJ2-3	TGTGCCAGCAGCGCCCACGAGAAGCGCCCGCTGTATTTT	CASSAHEKRPLYF
TRBV6-1	.	TRBD2	TRBJ2-1	TGTGCCAACCAGCGGGGGAGCTCCTACAATGAGCAGTTCTTC	CANQRGSSYNEQFF
TRBV10-2	.	.	TRBJ1-3	TGCGCCAGCAGTGAACAGGGATTTGGAAACACCATATATTTT	CASSEQGFGNTIYF
TRBV19	few	.	TRBJ1-1	TGTGCCAGTACCTCAGTAGAGTCCTTCGCTGAAGCTTTCTTT	CASTSVESFAEAFF
TRBV5-1	.	TRBD1	TRBJ2-1	TGCGCCAGCAGCTTGGCCGGAGGACAGGGGGCATTCGATGAGCAGTTCTTC	CASSLAGGQGAFDEQFF
TRBV10-1	.	TRBD2	TRBJ2-2	TGCGCCAGCAGTGATCGGGGGGAAGGCACCGGGGAGCTGTTTTTT	CASSDRGEGTGELFF
TRBV5-1	.	TRBD1	TRBJ2-7	TGCGCCAGCAGCCCGACAGGGGTCCCCTACGAGCAGTACTTC	CASSPTGVPYEQYF
TRBV18	.	TRBD1	TRBJ1-1	TGTGCCAGCTCACCTACGACAGGGGGGACGAACACTGAAGCTTTCTTT	CASSPTTGGTNTEAFF
TRBV7-2	.	.	TRBJ2-5	TGTGCCAGCAGCTCCTCGACAGGAACTCAAGAGACCCAGTACTTC	CASSSSTGTQETQYF
TRBV6-1	.	.	TRBJ2-2	TGTGCCAGCAGTGAAGGCAGCTTTTACACCGGGGAGCTGTTTTTT	CASSEGSFYTGELFF
TRBV28	.	.	TRBJ2-7	TGTGCCAGCAGTTTGCCCAGACTAGGCAGTGGCGAGCAGTACTTC	CASSLPRLGSGEQYF
TRBV18	once	TRBD2	TRBJ2-3	TGTGCCAGCTCACCCCTGACTAGCGGGAGTGCAGATACGCAGTATTTT	CASSPLTSGSADTQYF